The 17 T cell receptor beta chains below come from one sample, sequenced in a study of regulatory T cells in long-lasting Graves disease. Construction of TCR beta libraries relied on iRepertoire HTBI primers and on Arm-PCR targeting CDR3 regions. TCRdb processed the multiplex PCR reads anew with MiXCR; each CDR3 protein has one entry. The sample has fewer than 650,000 distinct CDR3 sequences; 15% to 20% are singletons. Time point here: newly diagnosed GD, antithyroid drugs for less than 3 months. RNA from PBMCs was the source of the TCR library. Separately, the same data were catalogued under a study of T cells in Graves' hyperthyroidism and ophthalmopathy.

Sequenced here: peripheral blood mononuclear cells (PBMCs), sampled at new diagnosis, from a patient treated with antithyroid drugs. All receptors come from a man between 18 and 35 years old with Graves disease.

This clonotype was counted between two and nine times. The chain uses TRBV4-1 and TRBJ2-5; the D is unclear. CDR3 length: 13 amino acids. Germline lookup yields CDR1 MGHRA and CDR2 YSYEKL. With 4 bases removed from V and 5 bases from J, the gap between germline ends came to 11 bases. In DNA, the CDR3 is TGCGCCAGCAGCCTCCAAGGAGTCGAGACCCAGTACTTC. Translated: CASSLQGVETQYF.

This clonotype turned up a few times. CDR3 protein: CASSPPGANQPQHF. CDR3 DNA sequence: TGTGCCAGCAGCCCACCCGGGGCAAATCAGCCCCAGCATTTT. The genes are TRBV7-8 and TRBJ1-5; D possibly corresponds to TRBD1 (5 bases). The CDR3 contains 14 residues. Germline V gives CDR1 SGHVS, CDR2 FQNEAQ. Trimming removed 5 bases at V and 4 bases at J, with 12 bases between.

This clonotype was picked up a small number of times. The genes are TRBV13 and TRBJ2-3; TRBD2 matches at 13 bases. This CDR3 is built from 19 residues. V lost 5 bases, J lost 6 bases, and 17 bases stayed unmatched. CDR1 PRHDT and CDR2 FYEKMQ come from the germline V gene (reference sequence). In nucleotides, the CDR3 is TGTGCCAGCAGCCTACAAATTATCACTAGCGGGAGGGCGTACGATACGCAGTATTTT. This translates into CASSLQIITSGRAYDTQYF.

Many counts were recorded for this clonotype. CDR3 coding DNA: TGTGCCAGCAGCGTAGGACGGGAAGAAAACATTCAGTACTTC. Translating gives CASSVGREENIQYF. V usage is TRBV28 and J usage is TRBJ2-4; possible D gene TRBD2, 5 bases. Germline CDR1 is MDHEN and CDR2 is SYDVKM. The germline V and J ends were trimmed by 6 bases and 5 bases, with 14 bases remaining between them. This CDR3 comprises 14 residues.

In its sample, this clonotype was seen many times. The V gene is TRBV11-1, the J gene TRBJ2-1, with 9 nucleotides matching TRBD2. V lost 2 bases, J lost 5 bases, and 7 bases stayed unmatched. Germline CDR1 reads SGHAT; CDR2 reads FQDESV (reference sequence). This CDR3 is built from 16 residues. Written as DNA, the CDR3 is TGTGCCAGCAGCTTAAGGTCTAGCGGGGTCAACAATGAGCAGTTCTTC. As protein: CASSLRSSGVNNEQFF.

The sample holds many counts of this clonotype. The chain links TRBV30 to TRBJ1-4; 10 bases fit TRBD1. Germline assignment: CDR1 GTSNPN and CDR2 SVGIG (reference sequence). J was trimmed by 7 bases and V by 6 bases; bases with no gene match: 5. This CDR3 has 13 amino acids. The CDR3 loop is CACPGTGAEKLFF. The CDR3 region has the DNA TGTGCCTGTCCGGGGACAGGGGCTGAAAAACTGTTTTTT.

The sample holds a few counts of this clonotype. The rearrangement links TRBV27 to TRBJ2-1; TRBD1 might be the D (5 bases). The CDR3 covers 16 residues. Germline CDR1 is MNHEY and CDR2 is SMNVEV (reference sequence). V lost 7 bases and J 1 base, leaving 17 bases between the germline ends. The CDR3 protein is CASNPMSGSSYNEQFF. The CDR3 DNA follows: TGTGCCAGCAACCCTATGTCAGGGTCATCCTACAATGAGCAGTTCTTC.

To note about this clonotype: This may be a read error: a much more frequent sequence differs by one nucleotide. V usage is TRBV6-2 or TRBV6-3 and J usage is TRBJ2-1; a weak D match, TRBD2 (7 bases). The DNA end is a closer match to TRBJ2-3, so the J assignment may be wrong. Germline-derived CDR1 and CDR2 are MNHEY and SVGEGT. The CDR3 runs 17 residues. The CDR3 spells CTSSKGRAGAPMDTQYF. The CDR3 DNA sequence: TGTACCAGCAGCAAAGGGAGGGCGGGGGCCCCTATGGATACGCAGTATTTT.

This clonotype has a count of ten or more. The chain couples TRBV28 to TRBJ2-7; D is perhaps TRBD2 (6 bases). The germline gives CDR1 MDHEN, CDR2 SYDVKM. The CDR3 is made up of 15 amino acids. V shed 2 bases and J shed 0 bases, with 11 bases lying between them. The CDR3 DNA reads TGTGCCAGCAGTTTAGCTAGCGAGCGCTCCTACGAGCAGTACTTC. It yields the protein CASSLASERSYEQYF. Drawing the rest from reference TRBV28 and TRBJ2-7, the complete variable domain is DVKVTQSSRYLVKRTGEKVFLECVQDMDHENMFWYRQDPGLGLRLIYFSYDVKMKEKGDIPEGYSVSREKKERFSLILESASTNQTSMYLCASSLASERSYEQYFGPGTRLTVT.

This clonotype was observed a few times. This rearrangement joins TRBV6-2 or TRBV6-3 to TRBJ2-3, with D possibly matching TRBD2 (5 bases). CDR1 and CDR2 from the germline V gene are MNHEY and SVGEGT. Trimming removed 5 bases from V and 14 bases from J, with 20 bases in between. The CDR3 totals 13 residues. CDR3 loop: CASSEEEVASTYF. The CDR3 DNA is TGTGCCAGCAGTGAAGAGGAGGTGGCTAGCACGTATTTT.

V gene TRBV7-9 combines with J gene TRBJ1-2, with D tentatively TRBD1 (5 bases). The V end lost 8 bases, the J end lost 5 bases, and 27 bases lay between the germline ends. From germline, CDR1 is SEHNR and CDR2 FQNEAQ (reference sequence). CDR3 length: 17 amino acids. CDR3 in amino acids: CASQAAAGTSTYYGYTF. The DNA for the CDR3 is TGTGCCAGCCAGGCCGCCGCCGGGACGTCAACGTATTATGGCTACACCTTC.

Notes on this clonotype: This likely comes from a read error, as the CDR3 has no conserved phenylalanine or tryptophan at its end. The gene calls are TRBV7-3 and TRBJ2-3, with D possibly called TRBD1 or TRBD2 (5 bases each). Trimming pared 6 bases from V and 2 bases from J, leaving 15 bases between. The CDR3 consists of 15 residues. Germline values: CDR1 SGHTA, CDR2 FQGTGA. CDR3 coding DNA: TGTGCCAGCAGTTCCGGGACGGGCAACACAGATACGCAGTATTCT. Protein: CASSSGTGNTDTQYS.

This clonotype was seen at least ten times. The V and J genes are TRBV20-1 and TRBJ2-1; no firm D call. Trimming removed 1 base from V and 6 bases from J, with 7 bases in between. The CDR3 is made up of 12 amino acids. From germline, CDR1 is DFQATT and CDR2 SNEGSKA (reference sequence). As DNA, the CDR3 is TGCAGTGCTAGAGTAGCCATCAATGAGCAGTTCTTC. This codes for CSARVAINEQFF.

This clonotype was picked up many times. The chain recombines TRBV12-3 or TRBV12-4 with TRBJ2-3; 13 nucleotides line up with TRBD2. V lost 6 bases and J lost 6; bases outside the gene matches: 9. The CDR3 totals 16 residues. Here the CDR3 reads CASSRTSGSFSDTQYF. Written as DNA, the CDR3 is TGTGCCAGCAGCAGGACTAGCGGGAGTTTCTCGGATACGCAGTATTTT.

V is TRBV7-3 and J is TRBJ2-5; D is possibly TRBD1 (6 bases). Germline CDR1 SGHTA, CDR2 FQGTGA. The CDR3 covers 14 residues. V was cut by 4 bases and J by 5 bases, with 14 bases left in between. In nucleotides, the CDR3 is TGTGCCAGCAGCTCGCAGGGGCTAGGGGAGACCCAGTACTTC. Translation: CASSSQGLGETQYF.

The V gene is TRBV20-1, the J gene TRBJ2-6, with 7 bases aligning to TRBD2. With V trimmed by 2 bases and J by 4 bases, 2 bases remained unmatched. CDR3 length equals 14 residues. CDR1 and CDR2 (germline): DFQATT, SNEGSKA (reference sequence). The CDR3 reads CSARSGEGANVLTF. The CDR3, as DNA: TGCAGTGCTAGAAGCGGGGAAGGGGCCAACGTCCTGACTTTC.

This clonotype has only a few counts. This rearrangement joins TRBV28 to TRBJ1-4; 12 nucleotides line up with TRBD1. V shed 8 bases and J 7 bases; nucleotides not matched to a gene: 5. CDR1 is MDHEN and CDR2 is SYDVKM in the germline V gene. The CDR3 has 14 residues. This chain's CDR3 is CASAGGQGAEKLFF. CDR3 coding DNA: TGTGCCAGCGCCGGGGGACAGGGGGCTGAAAAACTGTTTTTT.